These 5 T cell receptor beta chains came from one sample sequenced in a study of T cell repertoires in cytomegalovirus infection. Via MiXCR, TCRdb re-called the reads, giving one row per CDR3 protein. The sample holds around 450,000 distinct CDR3 sequences, about 33% seen once. Sequencing was performed on PBMCs. Receptor source: a human donor in good health (CMV status not recorded). Some clones in this sample may be carry-over from other donors' samples.

The CDR3 loop reads CASSPTGEQETQYF. The CDR3, as DNA: TGTGCCAGCAGTCCAACCGGGGAACAAGAGACCCAGTACTTC. This sequence joins TRBV27 and TRBJ2-5; possibly TRBD2 for D (5 bases). The CDR3 is 14 amino acids. V shed 5 bases and J shed 2 bases, with 12 bases lying between them. Germline values: CDR1 MNHEY, CDR2 SMNVEV (reference sequence).

V and J are TRBV24-1 and TRBJ1-5; possibly TRBD1 for D (5 bases). The CDR3 contains 14 residues. Deletions cut 9 bases from V and 1 base from J, with 12 bases between. From germline, CDR1 is KGHDR and CDR2 SFDVKD. Here the CDR3 DNA reads TGTGCCACCGCCACGGGACTGAGCAATCAGCCCCAGCATTTT. This translates into CATATGLSNQPQHF.

The chain combines TRBV2 with TRBJ2-3; D is undetermined. The germline CDR1 and CDR2 sequences are SNHLY and FYNNEI. The CDR3 is 14 residues long. Trimming pared 5 bases from V and 5 bases from J, leaving 14 bases between. CDR3 loop: CASSLLSRQDTQYF. The CDR3 nucleotides are TGTGCCAGCAGTTTACTCTCCAGACAAGATACGCAGTATTTT. The whole variable domain, remainder taken from reference TRBV2 and TRBJ2-3, is EPEVTQTPSHQVTQMGQEVILRCVPISNHLYFYWYRQILGQKVEFLVSFYNNEISEKSEIFDDQFSVERPDGSNFTLKIRSTKLEDSAMYFCASSLLSRQDTQYFGPGTRLTVL.

The rearrangement links TRBV4-1 to TRBJ2-5; 10 bases agree with TRBD2. The CDR3 length is 18 residues. Germline V gene data show CDR1 as MGHRA and CDR2 as YSYEKL. The V segment lost 5 bases and the J segment 1 base; nucleotides outside the gene matches: 13. Here the CDR3 reads CASSYLAGALTFQETQYF. Written as DNA, the CDR3 is TGCGCCAGCAGCTATCTAGCGGGGGCCTTAACCTTCCAAGAGACCCAGTACTTC.

The chain uses TRBV19 and TRBJ1-5; perhaps TRBD1 as D (6 bases). The length of the CDR3 is 16 residues. V was shortened by 3 bases and J by 0 bases, with 12 bases between the two germline ends. Germline V gene sequence: CDR1 LNHDA, CDR2 SQIVND (reference sequence). CDR3 nucleotide sequence: TGTGCCAGTAGTATTCTAGGACAGTTTAGCAATCAGCCCCAGCATTTT. As protein: CASSILGQFSNQPQHF.